The 4 T cell receptor beta chains given below trace back to one sample, sequenced in a study of T-cell reconstitution after alpha-beta-depleted transplantation in children. Library preparation (for TCRbeta) was performed with unique molecular identifiers. TCRdb re-called the PCR reads through MiXCR, storing one row per CDR3 protein. The repertoire consists of roughly 100,000 distinct CDR3 sequences, with approximately 8% occurring once and the leading ten covering 15% to 20%. This specimen consisted of PBMCs, obtained before TCRalphabeta/CD19-depleted stem cell transplant. Source of these receptors: a boy aged 2 to 10 with acute lymphoblastic leukemia, due to receive a stem cell transplant.

This chain uses TRBV5-1 with TRBJ1-1; 8 bases fit TRBD1. The CDR3 covers 15 residues. The V gene end was trimmed by 4 bases and the J gene end by 3 bases; junction bases not matched to a gene: 8. Germline CDR1 SGHRS, CDR2 YFSETQ. The CDR3 region is CASSEDRVLDTEAFF. The CDR3 DNA reads as TGCGCCAGCAGCGAGGACAGGGTGTTGGACACTGAAGCTTTCTTT. Full variable domain (missing parts from reference TRBV5-1 and TRBJ1-1): KAGVTQTPRYLIKTRGQQVTLSCSPISGHRSVSWYQQTPGQGLQFLFEYFSETQRNKGNFPGRFSGRQFSNSRSEMNVSTLELGDSALYLCASSEDRVLDTEAFFGQGTRLTVV.

At least ten counts were recorded for this clonotype. This chain uses TRBV6-5 with TRBJ1-3, with 7 bases lining up with TRBD1. The CDR3 spans 15 residues. V shed 5 bases, J shed 4 bases, and the junction held 8 bases outside the gene matches. Germline V gives CDR1 MNHEY, CDR2 SVGAGI. CDR3 protein: CASSPDRATGNTIYF. CDR3 sequence (DNA): TGTGCCAGCAGTCCCGACAGGGCTACGGGAAACACCATATATTTT.

This clonotype was seen more than once but under ten times. The chain links TRBV18 to TRBJ2-7; either TRBD1 or TRBD2 may fit D (6 bases each). This CDR3 spans 14 amino acids. Trimming stripped 4 bases from V and 4 bases from J, with 14 bases between. CDR1 and CDR2 from the germline V gene are KGHSH and LQKENI. The CDR3 nucleotides are TGTGCCAGCTCACAAGAAGGGGGGTTTTACGAGCAGTACTTC. This sequence encodes CASSQEGGFYEQYF.

This clonotype showed up just a few times. The chain uses TRBV25-1 and TRBJ1-6; 9 bases are a match to TRBD1. This CDR3 is built from 16 residues. CDR1 is MGHDK, CDR2 SYGVNS, per germline. Trimming cost V 3 bases and J 2 bases; bases outside gene matches: 2. The chain's CDR3 is CASSERTGAYNSPLHF. The DNA of the CDR3 is TGTGCCAGCAGTGAGAGGACAGGGGCCTATAATTCACCCCTCCACTTT.